The 11 T cell receptor beta chains in this list originate from one sample, sequenced in a study of blood T cells in healthy people across ages. The authors ran a second PCR of about 6 to 11 cycles using a sample-barcoded 5' primer and a J-beta primer mix. TCRdb reprocessed the 5' RACE reads with MiXCR, giving one entry per CDR3 protein. Found here are more than 700,000 distinct CDR3 sequences, roughly 50% of them singletons; the top ten hold about 42%. Sequenced material: blood. These receptors originate from a man of 80 years or more in good health.

The V gene is TRBV21-1, the J gene TRBJ2-7; the table's D call TRBD1 went unverified against the DNA. TRBV21-1 is noted as a pseudogene. There are 16 residues in the CDR3. The CDR3 region is CASSPRMLGQSYEQYF. The DNA of the CDR3 is TGTGCCAGCAGCCCCCGTATGCTCGGACAGAGCTACGAGCAGTACTTC.

This CDR3 is CASSKEAGVLIGELFF. CDR3 in DNA: TGTGCCAGCAGCAAAGAGGCAGGGGTTCTGATCGGGGAGCTGTTTTTT. The chain has TRBV21-1 and TRBJ2-2; TRBD1 is the table's D call, not checked against the DNA. TRBV21-1 is labeled a pseudogene. There are 16 residues in the CDR3.

In this sample, this clonotype turned up a few times. The J gene is TRBJ1-2, the V gene TRBV10-3; TRBD1 aligns across 7 bases. Germline CDR1 is ENHRY and CDR2 is SYGVKD. The CDR3 totals 13 residues. V shed 10 bases, J shed 7 bases, and the junction held 12 bases outside the gene matches. CDR3 sequence reads: CATTQGGAGGYTF. DNA for the CDR3: TGTGCCACCACTCAGGGGGGCGCAGGTGGCTACACCTTC.

This clonotype was seen a handful of times. The CDR3 sequence: CASSLESSAGTQYF. The CDR3 DNA reads as TGCGCCAGCAGCTTGGAGTCTTCCGCGGGGACCCAGTACTTC. The V call is TRBV5-1, the J call TRBJ2-5, with D possibly TRBD2 on 5 matching bases. The V and J ends lost 0 bases and 7 bases respectively, with 13 bases between them. Germline CDR1 is SGHRS and CDR2 is YFSETQ. The CDR3 has 14 residues.

The gene calls are TRBV11-2 and TRBJ2-5; 9 bases fit TRBD2. The junction had 8 bases not matched to a gene; V was cut back by 1 base and J by 2 bases. Germline V gene lookup returns CDR1 SGHAT and CDR2 FQNNGV. The CDR3 length is 17 residues. Here the CDR3 reads CASSLAGLARAQETQYF. CDR3 DNA: TGTGCCAGCAGCTTAGCCGGACTAGCGCGAGCTCAAGAGACCCAGTACTTC.

This clonotype was recorded only once. V and J are TRBV6-1 and TRBJ1-1; TRBD1 agrees at 7 bases. V shed 5 bases, J shed 1 base, and the junction held 10 bases outside the gene matches. The CDR3 is made up of 16 amino acids. Germline CDR1 MNHNS, CDR2 SASEGT. CDR3 bases: TGTGCCAGCAGTCACGACAGGGTCAACGGGAACACTGAAGCTTTCTTT. Its protein is CASSHDRVNGNTEAFF.

Concerning this clonotype: A much larger clone differs by one base, so this may be a read error. The genes are TRBV20-1 and TRBJ1-5; D not certain. CDR1 is DFQATT, CDR2 SNEGSKA, per germline (reference sequence). The length of the CDR3 is 12 residues. This chain's CDR3 is CSATYSKQPQHF. The CDR3 nucleotides read TGCAGTGCGACCTATAGCAAGCAGCCCCAGCATTTT.

The sample holds many counts of this clonotype. The rearrangement uses TRBV4-1 and TRBJ1-4; weak D call: TRBD1 (5 bases). Germline V gene data show CDR1 as MGHRA and CDR2 as YSYEKL. V lost 0 bases, J lost 4 bases, and 9 bases lay in between. This CDR3 is built from 15 residues. CDR3 loop: CASSQDRTYNEKLFF. The CDR3 bases are TGCGCCAGCAGCCAAGATCGGACATATAATGAAAAACTGTTTTTT.

On this clonotype: A read error may account for a junction end that differs from germline. The chain joins TRBV2 to TRBJ2-1; D ambiguous. CDR1 SNHLY and CDR2 FYNNEI come from the germline V gene. The CDR3 runs 11 residues. As DNA, the CDR3 is TGTGCCAGCAGTGATTACAGTGAGCAGTTCTTC. Translated: CASSDYSEQFF.

There are a few counts of this clonotype. This sequence joins TRBV12-3 or TRBV12-4 and TRBJ2-3, with 9 bases matching TRBD2. The V segment lost 4 bases and the J segment 14 bases; nucleotides outside the gene matches: 13. There are 14 residues in the CDR3. The CDR3 DNA sequence: TGTGCCAGCAGTTCGGCGGGAGGGCAAAGATACGCGTATTTT. It is translated as CASSSAGGQRYAYF.

The V call is TRBV29-1, the J call TRBJ2-3; 7 nucleotides line up with TRBD2. The CDR3 spans 13 residues. With V trimmed by 5 bases and J by 3 bases, 5 bases remained unmatched. Per the germline V gene, CDR1 is SQVTM and CDR2 is ANQGSEA. CDR3 region: CSVFRGVTDTQYF. For the CDR3, the DNA is TGCAGCGTTTTTCGGGGGGTTACAGATACGCAGTATTTT.